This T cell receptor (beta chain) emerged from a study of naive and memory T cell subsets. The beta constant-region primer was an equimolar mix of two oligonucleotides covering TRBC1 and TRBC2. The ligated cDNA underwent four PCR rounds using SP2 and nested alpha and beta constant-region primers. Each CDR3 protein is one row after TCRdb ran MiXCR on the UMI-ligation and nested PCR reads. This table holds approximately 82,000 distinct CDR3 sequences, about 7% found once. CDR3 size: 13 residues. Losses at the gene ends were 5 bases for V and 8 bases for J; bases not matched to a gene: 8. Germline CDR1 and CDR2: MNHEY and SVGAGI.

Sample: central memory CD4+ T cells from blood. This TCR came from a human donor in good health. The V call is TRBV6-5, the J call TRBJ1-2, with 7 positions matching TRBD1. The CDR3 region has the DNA TGTGCCAGCAGTCTAACAGGGGAAACGGGCTACACCTTC. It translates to CASSLTGETGYTF.